This record looks at one TCR beta chain sequence and its context. The data belong to a study of patients and donors after allogeneic stem cell transplantation. TCRdb called the RT-PCR reads again in MiXCR, with one record for every CDR3 protein. The table shows 150,000 to 200,000 distinct CDR3 sequences, with about 24% occurring only once. The germline gives CDR1 SGDLS, CDR2 YYNGEE. V was cut by 4 bases and J by 4 bases, with 8 bases left in between. The CDR3 consists of 13 residues. The chain couples TRBV9 to TRBJ2-2; D is uncertain. Specimen: blood, either unsorted or a sorted T cell fraction (not recorded which). This TCR derives from a human donor who was either an allogeneic HSCT recipient or a stem cell or donor lymphocyte infusion donor (not recorded which). It is not recorded whose cells these are; they may come from a transplant donor. The CDR3: CASSPFTTGELFF. The CDR3 coding sequence is TGTGCCAGCAGCCCCTTCACCACCGGGGAGCTGTTTTTT. Looking up the rest from reference TRBV9 and TRBJ2-2 gives the full variable domain: DSGVTQTPKHLITATGQRVTLRCSPRSGDLSVYWYQQSLDQGLQFLIQYYNGEERAKGNILERFSAQQFPDLHSELNLSSLELGDSALYFCASSPFTTGELFFGEGSRLTVL.